The 2 T cell receptor beta chains reported below all come from one sample, sequenced in a study of blood T cells in healthy people across ages. Sample-barcoded 5' priming and a J-beta primer mix drove a second PCR of about 7 to 12 cycles. TCRdb independently ran MiXCR on the 5' RACE reads; one entry per CDR3 protein. The sample records approximately 690,000 distinct CDR3 sequences, around 43% being singletons. Material for sequencing was blood. The receptors stem from a man at least 80 years old in good health.

This clonotype showed up just a few times. J is TRBJ2-1 and V is TRBV14; 7 bases agree with TRBD2. The tail of the sequence fits TRBJ2-7 better, so the J call may be wrong. The CDR3 runs to 15 residues. Germline V lookup: CDR1 SGHDN, CDR2 FVKESK. CDR3 protein: CASSRMGGSYNEQYF. The CDR3 DNA reads as TGTGCCAGCAGCCGCATGGGGGGGTCCTACAATGAGCAGTACTTC.

This clonotype came up a few times. Given a much more abundant clone one base away, this may be a read error. V is TRBV7-8 and J is TRBJ2-7; D unclear. The CDR3 runs to 12 residues. V gave up 5 bases and J gave up 3 bases, with 8 bases separating them. Germline V CDR1 and CDR2: SGHVS, FQNEAQ. CDR3 DNA sequence: TGTGCCAGCAGCCTAGAGATCTACGAGCAGTACTTC. It yields the protein CASSLEIYEQYF. The entire variable domain, with the rest obtained from reference TRBV7-8 and TRBJ2-7, is as follows: GAGVSQSPRYKVAKRGQDVALRCDPISGHVSLFWYQQALGQGPEFLTYFQNEAQLDKSGLPSDRFFAERPEGSVSTLKIQRTQQEDSAVYLCASSLEIYEQYFGPGTRLTVT.